This T cell receptor beta chain was identified in a study of brain T cells in children with intractable seizures. CDR3 length equals 15 residues. V gave up 5 bases and J gave up 1 base; unmatched junction bases: 6. In germline, CDR1 is KGHSH, CDR2 LQKENI. The time point was: blood from clinic visit 5 months post-surgery; TSC patient then seizure free. The method was immunoSEQ multiplex PCR; TCRdb's version includes in-frame clones alone and lacks a portion of them. The data hold around 340,000 clones, with approximately 93% observed a single time. Remarks on this clone: Its specificity is unknown.

Study-wide findings and caveats: HCMV serostatus was not known, and viral specificity came from CDR3 similarity only.

The material was peripheral blood, obtained roughly 5 months after surgery. This clonotype was obtained from a boy under two years old with tuberous sclerosis and intractable seizures. The chain has TRBV18 and TRBJ2-5; 8 bases align to TRBD1. CDR3 residues: CASSAGQGGQETQYF. DNA for the CDR3: TGTGCCAGCTCAGCCGGACAGGGAGGCCAAGAGACCCAGTACTTC.